This T cell receptor beta chain stems from a study of blood T cell repertoires in COVID-19. Per germline, CDR1 SNHLY and CDR2 FYNNEI. The CDR3 consists of 11 residues. Trimming removed 6 bases from V and 5 bases from J, with 7 bases in between. Method: immunoSEQ multiplex PCR; TCRdb's copy keeps in-frame clones and lacks some. Among 150,000 or so clones listed, 92% were seen once. The sequence was collected from a man aged 25-45 years with COVID-19, enrolled during active disease. Sequences were obtained from peripheral blood. The chain couples TRBV2 to TRBJ1-2; D gene ambiguous. The CDR3: CASSLSYGYTF. DNA of the CDR3: TGTGCCAGCAGCCTTAGTTATGGCTACACCTTC.